This TCR beta chain was profiled in a study of blood T cell repertoires in COVID-19. Study details: Samples representing acute and convalescent COVID-19 were sourced from the United States, Italy and Spain. Sources were T cells, B-cell-depleted T cells, or PBMCs; the material itself was cDNA or gDNA.

Trimming shortened V by 4 bases and J by 0 bases, and 8 bases separated the two germline ends. The CDR3 contains 14 residues. Germline V CDR1 and CDR2: SGHNT, YYREEE (reference sequence). Per the authors' pipeline: Estimation of nucleated cell counts relied on the amplification of reference gene primers. This table comes from immunoSEQ multiplex PCR, and its TCRdb copy is limited to in-frame clones, with some not included. D and trimming come from the DNA, and the V and J calls and clone size come from that table. The sample has approximately 67,000 clones, 87% seen once. The sample taken for sequencing was peripheral blood. The gene calls are TRBV5-4 and TRBJ2-4; possibly TRBD1 for D (5 bases). This sequence originates from a woman older than 75 with acute or convalescent COVID-19. CDR3 nucleotide sequence: TGTGCCAGCAGCACAGGTTTAGCCAAAAACATTCAGTACTTC. This encodes CASSTGLAKNIQYF.